A selection of T cell receptor beta chains follows, all from one sample in a study of T cells in Graves' hyperthyroidism and ophthalmopathy. TCRdb redid the calling of the multiplex PCR reads with MiXCR, one entry per CDR3 protein. The top ten hold 28% of the sample, which has some 350,000 distinct CDR3 sequences, more than 15% seen once. Sequences were obtained from blood. The receptor set was obtained from a woman under 30 with Graves' hyperthyroidism that later progressed to Graves' ophthalmopathy. Each CDR3 is given with its conserved first and last residue.

TRBV14	CASSQKGQGVWKTQYF
TRBV27	CASSPTGSNQPQHF
TRBV6-5	CASSYSQWGKLFF
TRBV7-9	CASLIGTEAFF
TRBV20-1	CSASRLAGVDEQFF
TRBV3-1	CASSQDYGGGRRPTDTQYF
TRBV4-2	CASSQDRDSNQPQHF
TRBV5-8	CASSQEFSYEQYF
TRBV2	CASRVGTSGVYQETQYF
TRBV5-1	CASSLAWDRASSYEQYF
TRBV7-8	CASSPAKTGEKLFF
TRBV6-1	CASSEGVAAGANYGYTF
TRBV6-1	CASSEYMGENYGYTF
TRBV2	CASSPSAGGVNQPLHF
TRBV9	CASSASPGQGYEQYF
TRBV7-2	CASTGNYAYTF
TRBV28	CASSTRLAGANEQFF
TRBV29-1	CSGDSSGELFF
TRBV20-1	CSARAFERVPSYEQYF
TRBV7-2	CASSLSVAKNIQYF
TRBV3-1	CASSWSESLGEQYF
TRBV29-1	CSASGTGAFTNTEAFF
TRBV7-2	CASSLVLAGGPGLSSYEQYF
TRBV12-3/TRBV12-4	CASSFTRSTSGDYEQFF
TRBV7-2	CASSLKAGAETQYF
TRBV20-1	CSARTGAQETQYF
TRBV14	CASSQGYTSGRPYEQYF
TRBV5-5	CASSYRDSSYRYEQYF
TRBV27	CASSDILSNQPQHF
TRBV18	CASSFGTGLQETQYF
TRBV18	CASSQSRVSTGELFF
TRBV6-6	CASSYSFRQEYSNQPQHF
TRBV11-2	CASNLKGRGSVTGELFF
TRBV6-1	CASSYTSGTLGQFF
TRBV28	CASRPTGPTETQYF
TRBV29-1	CSVEGGTYEQYF
TRBV30	CAWSPWGARGNTEAFF
TRBV20-1	CSARLPSATYSYEQYF
TRBV6-2/TRBV6-3	CASGFPASGRYEQYF
TRBV6-4	CASRALRDRGADTQYF
TRBV28	CASRSPNGLRTQHF
TRBV20-1	CSARDYPSGSGHDEQFF
TRBV28	CATLPGTNEKLFF
TRBV30	CAWSVSADTQYF
TRBV9	CASSPWTGAGYGYTF
TRBV5-1	CASSLFRGETQYF
TRBV20-1	CSARSSQTHYSYEQYF
TRBV14	CASSPRGGETPNSNQPQHF
TRBV27	CASSLQGHYGYTF
TRBV5-4	CASSTGQGPRTQYF
TRBV5-1	CASSANRASTDTQYF
TRBV7-9	CAGSRPGGQGDEQYF
TRBV7-9	CASSLFPLSYNEQFF
TRBV27	CASRRDRITYEQYF
TRBV30	CAYLARRQFEAFF
TRBV9	CASSVGAGANNEQFF